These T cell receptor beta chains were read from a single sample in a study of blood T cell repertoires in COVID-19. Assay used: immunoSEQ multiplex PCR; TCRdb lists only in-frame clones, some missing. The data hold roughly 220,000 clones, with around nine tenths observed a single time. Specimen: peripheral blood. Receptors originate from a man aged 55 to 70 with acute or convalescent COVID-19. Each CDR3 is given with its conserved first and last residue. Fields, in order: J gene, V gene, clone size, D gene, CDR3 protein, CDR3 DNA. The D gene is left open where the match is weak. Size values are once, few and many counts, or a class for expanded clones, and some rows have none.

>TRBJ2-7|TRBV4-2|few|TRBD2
CASSQPPTGLAGAGYEQYF
TGTGCCAGCAGCCAACCTCCGACTGGACTAGCGGGGGCCGGATACGAGCAGTACTTC
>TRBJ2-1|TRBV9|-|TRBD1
CASSVAGQTKGEQFF
TGTGCCAGCAGCGTAGCGGGACAGACGAAGGGTGAGCAGTTCTTC
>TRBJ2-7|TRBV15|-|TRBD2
CATSRESGGAFYEQYF
TGTGCCACCAGCAGAGAGAGCGGGGGGGCCTTCTACGAGCAGTACTTC
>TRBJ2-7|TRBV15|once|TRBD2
CATRRGGRGDEQYF
TGTGCCACCAGGAGAGGGGGGCGGGGGGACGAGCAGTACTTC
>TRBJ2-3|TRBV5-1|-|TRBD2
CASSLRGVPTDTQYF
TGCGCCAGCAGCTTGCGGGGGGTTCCCACAGATACGCAGTATTTT
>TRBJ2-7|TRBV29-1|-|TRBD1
CSDQTGGFYEQYF
TGCAGCGACCAGACAGGGGGCTTCTACGAGCAGTACTTC
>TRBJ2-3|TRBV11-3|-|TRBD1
CASSYGDRGLGADTQYF
TGTGCCAGCAGCTATGGGGACAGGGGCCTAGGAGCAGATACGCAGTATTTT
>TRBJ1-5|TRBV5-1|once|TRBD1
CASSEGQGNNQPQHF
TGCGCCAGCAGCGAAGGACAGGGCAACAATCAGCCCCAGCATTTT
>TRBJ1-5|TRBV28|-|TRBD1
CASSSSKQGALGQPQHF
TGTGCCAGCAGTTCCTCCAAGCAGGGGGCGCTGGGTCAGCCCCAGCATTTT
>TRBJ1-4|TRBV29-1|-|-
CSVAGAAGANEKLFF
TGCAGCGTCGCAGGGGCGGCGGGAGCTAATGAAAAACTGTTTTTT
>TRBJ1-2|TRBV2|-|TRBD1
CASTWRRTGGYTF
TGTGCCAGCACCTGGAGGAGGACAGGCGGCTACACCTTC
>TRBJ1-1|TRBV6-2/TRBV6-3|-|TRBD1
CASSRAGQGGTEAFF
TGTGCCAGCAGCCGAGCGGGACAGGGAGGCACTGAAGCTTTCTTT
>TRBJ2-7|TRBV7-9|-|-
CASSFPQTGGHFYEQYF
TGTGCCAGCAGCTTTCCCCAGACCGGGGGTCACTTCTACGAGCAGTACTTC
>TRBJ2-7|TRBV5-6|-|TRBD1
CASSYQGVVLYEQYF
TGTGCCAGCAGCTACCAGGGGGTGGTTCTCTACGAGCAGTACTTC
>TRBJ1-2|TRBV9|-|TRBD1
CASSTDRANSRYGYTF
TGTGCCAGCAGCACCGACAGGGCAAACAGCCGCTATGGCTACACCTTC